Each of the 25 T cell receptor beta chains below was sequenced from the same sample in a study of regulatory and conventional T cells in RAG deficiency. Clones were read by immunoSEQ multiplex PCR, and TCRdb kept only the in-frame ones, dropping some. The table has more than 30,000 clones, about 87% seen once. The data were also submitted as part of a second study, on regulatory T cells. As that study records: The primer mix had 52 TRBV and 13 TRBJ primers.

Sequenced sample: CD8+ T cells sorted from blood. These receptors originate from a human donor in good health.

The chain links TRBV6-5 to TRBJ2-1, with TRBD2 identical over 9 bases. Germline V gives CDR1 MNHEY, CDR2 SVGAGI. J lost 2 bases, V lost 2 bases, and 4 bases had no gene match. The CDR3 is 16 amino acids. For the CDR3, the DNA is TGTGCCAGCAGTTACGCGAGCGGGAGGCCCTACAATGAGCAGTTCTTC. Amino acid sequence: CASSYASGRPYNEQFF.

This clone was seen more than once but under ten times. This chain links TRBV10-3 with TRBJ2-3, with 7 bases fitting TRBD2. Germline values: CDR1 ENHRY, CDR2 SYGVKD. The length of the CDR3 is 14 residues. Unmatched junction bases numbered 7, after V lost 4 bases and J lost 6 bases. The CDR3 here is CAISGAGDGDTQYF. In DNA form, the CDR3 reads TGTGCCATCAGTGGGGCGGGAGACGGGGATACGCAGTATTTT.

The chain combines TRBV5-4 with TRBJ2-2; D call uncertain. Trimming pared 0 bases from V and 6 bases from J, leaving 9 bases between. Germline lookup yields CDR1 SGHNT and CDR2 YYREEE (reference sequence). The CDR3 totals 14 residues. CDR3 in DNA: TGTGCCAGCAGCTTGGATTGGCTGGCCGGGGAGCTGTTTTTT. Its translation is CASSLDWLAGELFF.

This chain connects TRBV25-1 to TRBJ2-2, with D possibly called TRBD1 or TRBD2 (5 bases each). Trimming cost V 8 bases and J 3 bases, with 13 bases left between them. The CDR3 totals 14 residues. Germline V CDR1 and CDR2: MGHDK, SYGVNS. Here the CDR3 reads CASEGPLYTGELFF. CDR3 nucleotides: TGTGCCAGCGAGGGGCCACTCTACACCGGGGAGCTGTTTTTT.

The chain has TRBV6-1 and TRBJ2-3; maybe TRBD2 (6 bases). V lost 2 bases and J lost 6, with 18 bases in between. In germline, CDR1 is MNHNS, CDR2 SASEGT. The CDR3 contains 16 residues. This chain's CDR3 is CASSESGPEGGDTQYF. The DNA of the CDR3 is TGTGCCAGCAGTGAATCAGGACCCGAAGGAGGGGATACGCAGTATTTT.

This rearrangement joins TRBV5-1 to TRBJ2-1; D is unresolved. The CDR3 covers 13 residues. The V gene's germline CDR1 is SGHRS and CDR2 YFSETQ. V was pared by 4 bases and J by 8 bases, with 13 bases between. The CDR3 loop reads CASSVRGEDEQFF. For the CDR3, the DNA is TGCGCCAGCAGCGTGCGCGGTGAAGATGAGCAGTTCTTC.

This chain connects TRBV10-3 to TRBJ2-5; D is possibly TRBD1 or TRBD2 (5 bases each). Trimming shortened V by 6 bases and J by 3 bases, and 14 bases separated the two germline ends. The CDR3 is 14 residues long. CDR1 and CDR2 from the germline V gene are ENHRY and SYGVKD. CDR3 protein: CAIRGTANEETQYF. CDR3 DNA sequence: TGTGCCATCAGGGGGACCGCGAATGAAGAGACCCAGTACTTC.

The chain has TRBV5-1 and TRBJ2-3; no firm D call. Germline V gene lookup returns CDR1 SGHRS and CDR2 YFSETQ. The length of the CDR3 is 14 residues. Deletions cut 6 bases from V and 4 bases from J, with 15 bases between. The CDR3 loop is CASMVGLNADTQYF. CDR3 nucleotides: TGCGCCAGCATGGTCGGGCTCAACGCAGATACGCAGTATTTT.

The chain is built from TRBV28 and TRBJ2-1; 11 nucleotides line up with TRBD2. The CDR3 length is 14 residues. In germline, CDR1 is MDHEN, CDR2 SYDVKM. After removal of 6 bases from V and 7 bases from J, the junction contained 5 bases not matched to a gene. CDR3 residues: CASSPTSGGNEQFF. Here the CDR3 DNA reads TGTGCCAGCAGCCCCACTAGCGGGGGTAATGAGCAGTTCTTC.

The CDR3 DNA follows: TGCGCCAGCAGTGGGACCGGGGAGCTGTTTTTT. This translates into CASSGTGELFF. This sequence joins TRBV10-1 and TRBJ2-2; no clear D. V gave up 4 bases and J gave up 5 bases, with 2 bases separating them. The CDR3 has 11 residues. From germline, CDR1 is WNHNN and CDR2 SYGVQD (reference sequence).

This clone was observed once. V is TRBV5-5 and J is TRBJ1-1, with D unclear. Between the trimmed V and J ends, which lost 6 bases and 5 bases, there was a span of 11 bases. Germline values: CDR1 SGHKS, CDR2 YYEKEE (reference sequence). The CDR3 has 12 amino acids. CDR3 bases: TGTGCCAGCATTGGGGTATGGACTGAAGCTTTCTTT. It specifies CASIGVWTEAFF. The full variable domain, its missing parts supplied by reference TRBV5-5 and TRBJ1-1, is DAGVTQSPTHLIKTRGQQVTLRCSPISGHKSVSWYQQVLGQGPQFIFQYYEKEERGRGNFPDRFSARQFPNYSSELNVNALLLGDSALYLCASIGVWTEAFFGQGTRLTVV.

The V gene is TRBV19, the J gene TRBJ2-3; 13 bases are a match to TRBD2. The CDR3 runs to 16 residues. In germline, CDR1 is LNHDA, CDR2 SQIVND (reference sequence). The J segment lost 2 bases and the V segment lost 5 bases, leaving 4 bases of the junction unmatched. The CDR3 loop is CASSLLAGGTTDTQYF. DNA of the CDR3: TGTGCCAGTAGTCTACTAGCGGGAGGGACCACAGATACGCAGTATTTT.

V gene TRBV11-2 combines with J gene TRBJ2-3, with D possibly called TRBD1 or TRBD2 (5 bases each). This CDR3 is 13 amino acids long. Germline V lookup: CDR1 SGHAT, CDR2 FQNNGV. Trimming took 3 bases from V and 2 from J, leaving 6 bases between them. CDR3 residues: CASSLGVTDTQYF. The CDR3 DNA reads as TGTGCCAGCAGCTTGGGGGTCACAGATACGCAGTATTTT.

The rearrangement joins TRBV6-5 to TRBJ2-5; 7 bases map to TRBD1. The J call is in doubt because the DNA end fits TRBJ2-7 better. Germline CDR1 and CDR2: MNHEY and SVGAGI. The CDR3 contains 13 residues. The CDR3 protein is CASSPGTAYEQYF. The CDR3 DNA sequence: TGTGCCAGCAGCCCCGGGACAGCCTACGAGCAGTACTTC.

This chain joins TRBV25-1 and TRBJ2-3; D is ambiguous. V shed 2 bases and J shed 0 bases, with 12 bases lying between them. This CDR3 has 16 amino acids. The germline gives CDR1 MGHDK, CDR2 SYGVNS. The CDR3 protein is CASSERLTYSTDTQYF. Here the CDR3 DNA reads TGTGCCAGCAGTGAACGACTGACCTACAGCACAGATACGCAGTATTTT. The complete variable domain, with remaining parts taken from reference TRBV25-1 and TRBJ2-3, reads EADIYQTPRYLVIGTGKKITLECSQTMGHDKMYWYQQDPGMELHLIHYSYGVNSTEKGDLSSESTVSRIRTEHFPLTLESARPSHTSQYLCASSERLTYSTDTQYFGPGTRLTVL.

The genes are TRBV4-1 and TRBJ2-1; TRBD2 matches 8 bases. The junction had 17 bases not matched to a gene; V was cut back by 1 base and J by 9 bases. Germline V CDR1 and CDR2: MGHRA, YSYEKL. This CDR3 contains 18 residues. The CDR3 spells CASSQGWAGGGILGEQFF. CDR3 sequence (DNA): TGCGCCAGCAGCCAAGGATGGGCGGGGGGCGGCATTCTAGGTGAGCAGTTCTTC.

This chain joins TRBV5-8 and TRBJ2-7; the D gene is possibly TRBD2 (6 bases). This CDR3 region has 14 residues. The germline CDR1 and CDR2 sequences are SGHTS and YDEGEE. V lost 0 bases and J 4 bases, leaving 11 bases between the germline ends. The CDR3 nucleotides read TGTGCCAGCAGCTTGGTTTCCCGGGGGTACGAGCAGTACTTC. Encoded protein: CASSLVSRGYEQYF.

The V and J genes are TRBV10-1 and TRBJ2-7; D uncertain. The V end was cut by 4 bases, the J end by 5 bases, with 9 bases between. Germline V gives CDR1 WNHNN, CDR2 SYGVQD (reference sequence). CDR3 length: 12 residues. The CDR3 loop is CASSGSGNEQYF. The CDR3 DNA reads TGCGCCAGCAGTGGATCAGGAAACGAGCAGTACTTC.

The gene calls are TRBV2 and TRBJ2-1, with D unresolved. The length of the CDR3 is 14 residues. Trimming cost V 1 base and J 2 bases, with 6 bases left between them. The germline CDR1 and CDR2 sequences are SNHLY and FYNNEI. CDR3 residues: CASSEGLAYNEQFF. For the CDR3, the DNA is TGTGCCAGCAGTGAAGGTCTCGCCTACAATGAGCAGTTCTTC.

V gene TRBV5-6 combines with J gene TRBJ2-7, with unresolved D. CDR3 size: 15 residues. Germline lookup yields CDR1 SGHDT and CDR2 YYEEEE. V lost 4 bases, J lost 1 base, and 15 bases lay in between. CDR3 residues: CASSGPGVYSYEQYF. CDR3 bases: TGTGCCAGCAGCGGGCCGGGCGTATATTCCTACGAGCAGTACTTC.

This chain connects TRBV15 to TRBJ2-1, with D tentatively TRBD1 or TRBD2 (5 bases each). This CDR3 spans 14 amino acids. Trimming took 7 bases from V and 4 from J, leaving 14 bases between them. Germline-derived CDR1 and CDR2 are LNHNV and YYDKDF (reference sequence). The CDR3 protein is CATIPGTTYNEQFF. In DNA, the CDR3 is TGTGCCACCATCCCAGGGACGACGTACAATGAGCAGTTCTTC.

CDR3 in amino acids: CAISPGTGGIAGGMETQYF. CDR3 in DNA: TGTGCCATCAGCCCCGGGACAGGGGGCATAGCGGGAGGTATGGAGACCCAGTACTTC. V usage is TRBV10-3 and J usage is TRBJ2-5; 12 bases fit TRBD1. Germline V gene lookup returns CDR1 ENHRY and CDR2 SYGVKD. The CDR3 contains 19 residues. V lost 6 bases and J lost 5; bases outside the gene matches: 19.

Turning to this clone: A read error may account for a junction end that differs from germline. Other nucleotide sequences in the sample specify the same CDR3. The CDR3 DNA follows: TGTGCCAGCAGCCCGCTTTGGAGGGGGGCTAATGAAAAACTGTTCTTT. Translated, it gives CASSPLWRGANEKLFF. This chain links TRBV7-9 with TRBJ1-4, with D possibly being TRBD1 (6 bases). The CDR3 loop spans 16 amino acids. Germline V gives CDR1 SEHNR, CDR2 FQNEAQ (reference sequence).

This chain joins TRBV25-1 and TRBJ1-2; TRBD1 agrees at 7 bases. Germline assignment: CDR1 MGHDK and CDR2 SYGVNS. Germline trimming cut 3 bases from V and 4 bases from J; bases unmatched to any gene: 5. The CDR3 has 14 residues. The CDR3 loop is CASSDRQGVYGYTF. The CDR3, as DNA: TGTGCCAGCAGTGATAGGCAGGGGGTCTATGGCTACACCTTC.

The chain links TRBV4-1 to TRBJ1-5; D perhaps matches TRBD1 (5 bases). With 0 bases removed from V and 3 bases from J, the gap between germline ends came to 9 bases. In germline, CDR1 is MGHRA, CDR2 YSYEKL. CDR3 length: 15 amino acids. The CDR3 reads CASSQEGAPNQPQHF. The CDR3 DNA reads as TGCGCCAGCAGCCAAGAAGGGGCTCCCAATCAGCCCCAGCATTTT.